The 14 T cell receptor beta chains given below trace back to one sample, sequenced in a study of T-cell reconstitution after alpha-beta-depleted transplantation in children. A TCRbeta library incorporating unique molecular identifiers was prepared. Via MiXCR, TCRdb re-called the PCR reads, giving one row per CDR3 protein. The repertoire consists of approximately 980,000 distinct CDR3 sequences, with 25% to 35% occurring once and the leading ten covering over 25%. The sample consisted of PBMCs, mostly from graft donor cells, taken 360 days after TCRalphabeta/CD19-depleted stem cell transplant. These receptors were taken from a boy under two years old who had a stem cell transplant for SCID, so the T cells may come from the graft donor.

The genes are TRBV9 and TRBJ1-3; D gene uncertain. The CDR3 sequence is 15 residues long. Germline V gene data show CDR1 as SGDLS and CDR2 as YYNGEE. V was clipped by 4 bases and J by 0 bases, with 11 bases between them. The CDR3 region has the DNA TGTGCCAGCAGCCCGGACGGTTACTCTGGAAACACCATATATTTT. Its protein product is CASSPDGYSGNTIYF.

DNA for the CDR3: TGTGCCAGCAGACCGATCACAGATACGCAGTATTTT. Translating gives CASRPITDTQYF. The genes are TRBV9 and TRBJ2-3, with D unclear. V was trimmed by 5 bases and J by 2 bases, leaving 6 bases between them. CDR3 size: 12 residues. Germline V CDR1 and CDR2: SGDLS, YYNGEE. The full variable domain, its missing parts supplied by reference TRBV9 and TRBJ2-3, is DSGVTQTPKHLITATGQRVTLRCSPRSGDLSVYWYQQSLDQGLQFLIQYYNGEERAKGNILERFSAQQFPDLHSELNLSSLELGDSALYFCASRPITDTQYFGPGTRLTVL.

The chain is built from TRBV11-2 and TRBJ2-7; 8 bases match TRBD1. Germline trimming cut 6 bases from V and 0 bases from J; bases unmatched to any gene: 7. The germline CDR1 and CDR2 sequences are SGHAT and FQNNGV. CDR3 length: 15 amino acids. Here the CDR3 DNA reads TGTGCCAGCAGACAAAACAGGGGGACCTCCTACGAGCAGTACTTC. This codes for CASRQNRGTSYEQYF.

This clonotype has at least ten counts. The gene calls are TRBV7-6 and TRBJ2-5, with 7 bases lining up with TRBD1. V trimming: 3 bases; J trimming: 5 bases; junction bases outside the gene matches: 15. Germline loops: CDR1 SGHVS, CDR2 FNYEAQ. This CDR3 spans 17 amino acids. The CDR3 is CASSFSPDRPIRETQYF. The CDR3 nucleotides are TGTGCCAGCAGCTTTTCCCCGGACAGGCCTATCCGGGAGACCCAGTACTTC.

The V call is TRBV6-1, the J call TRBJ2-7; 9 bases line up with TRBD2. J lost 4 bases, V lost 7 bases, and 5 bases had no gene match. The V gene's germline CDR1 is MNHNS and CDR2 SASEGT. CDR3 size: 13 residues. CDR3 sequence reads: CASKGGGAYEQYF. Here the CDR3 DNA reads TGTGCCAGCAAAGGCGGGGGGGCATACGAGCAGTACTTC.

The rearrangement joins TRBV7-9 to TRBJ2-3; D possibly uses TRBD1 or TRBD2 (5 bases each). Germline V gene data show CDR1 as SEHNR and CDR2 as FQNEAQ (reference sequence). Deletions cut 5 bases from V and 2 bases from J, with 14 bases between. This CDR3 is 15 amino acids long. In nucleotides, the CDR3 is TGTGCCAGCAGCCCTGGGTGGGGGACCACAGATACGCAGTATTTT. This encodes CASSPGWGTTDTQYF.

This clonotype was recorded a few times. This CDR3 reads CASSAGTARNNQPQHF. CDR3 nucleotide sequence: TGTGCCAGCAGCGCCGGGACAGCGCGTAACAATCAGCCCCAGCATTTT. The V call is TRBV6-5, the J call TRBJ1-5; 7 bases are a match to TRBD1. The trim removed 6 bases at V and 3 bases at J, leaving 11 bases unmatched. From germline, CDR1 is MNHEY and CDR2 SVGAGI. This CDR3 comprises 16 residues.

This chain links TRBV5-1 with TRBJ2-7; no clear D gene. CDR1 is SGHRS and CDR2 is YFSETQ in the germline V gene. V lost 1 base, J lost 0 bases, and 8 bases lay in between. CDR3 size: 14 residues. CDR3 sequence: CASSLWPSSYEQYF. CDR3 DNA sequence: TGCGCCAGCAGCTTGTGGCCGAGCTCCTACGAGCAGTACTTC.

This chain links TRBV2 with TRBJ2-7; D is uncertain. Germline values: CDR1 SNHLY, CDR2 FYNNEI. This CDR3 is built from 13 residues. Trimming cost V 4 bases and J 2 bases, with 9 bases left between them. CDR3 sequence: CASSGPATYEQYF. The DNA of the CDR3 is TGTGCCAGCAGTGGCCCAGCCACCTACGAGCAGTACTTC.

The V call is TRBV29-1, the J call TRBJ2-6, with TRBD1 matching over 10 bases. V gave up 8 bases and J gave up 0 bases; unmatched junction bases: 4. Germline assignment: CDR1 SQVTM and CDR2 ANQGSEA. This CDR3 contains 15 residues. CDR3 protein: CSRQGAHSGANVLTF. Written as DNA, the CDR3 is TGCAGCCGACAGGGGGCTCACTCTGGGGCCAACGTCCTGACTTTC.

The rearrangement uses TRBV7-9 and TRBJ2-7, with 11 bases that match TRBD1. The CDR3 runs to 16 residues. Germline CDR1 and CDR2: SEHNR and FQNEAQ (reference sequence). V gave up 5 bases and J gave up 5 bases; unmatched junction bases: 11. The CDR3 DNA follows: TGTGCCAGCAGCGCGGAGCTCGGGACAGGGGGTAACGAGCAGTACTTC. This encodes CASSAELGTGGNEQYF.

The chain is built from TRBV7-2 and TRBJ2-7, with 8 bases matching TRBD1. CDR1 is SGHTA and CDR2 is FQGNSA in the germline V gene. The CDR3 is made up of 14 amino acids. V dropped 7 bases and J dropped 3; count of bases not matched to a gene: 8. In DNA, the CDR3 is TGTGCCAGCAATCCGGGACAGGCCCTCTACGAGCAGTACTTC. Translation: CASNPGQALYEQYF. Filled out from reference TRBV7-2 and TRBJ2-7, the complete variable domain reads GAGVSQSPSNKVTEKGKDVELRCDPISGHTALYWYRQSLGQGLEFLIYFQGNSAPDKSGLPSDRFSAERTGGSVSTLTIQRTQQEDSAVYLCASNPGQALYEQYFGPGTRLTVT.

V usage is TRBV29-1 and J usage is TRBJ1-2, with 7 bases lining up with TRBD1. Germline CDR1 is SQVTM and CDR2 is ANQGSEA. The CDR3 consists of 10 residues. V trimming: 6 bases; J trimming: 8 bases; junction bases outside the gene matches: 3. In DNA, the CDR3 is TGCAGCGTACGGACAGGCGGCTACACCTTC. Translation: CSVRTGGYTF.

The chain recombines TRBV11-2 with TRBJ2-3; TRBD2 matches 12 bases. The junction had 5 bases not matched to a gene; V was cut back by 1 base and J by 0 bases. Germline CDR1 SGHAT, CDR2 FQNNGV. This CDR3 is 18 amino acids long. CDR3 region: CASSLVASGGGSTDTQYF. In DNA form, the CDR3 reads TGTGCCAGCAGCTTAGTGGCTAGCGGGGGGGGAAGCACAGATACGCAGTATTTT.